Each of the 18 T cell receptor beta chains below was sequenced from the same sample in a study of blood T cell repertoires in COVID-19. Sequencing was performed with immunoSEQ multiplex PCR; in TCRdb, only in-frame clones are kept and a portion is missing. This sample has 100,000 to 150,000 clones; more than 75% occur once, and the top ten carry around 3.8%. Source material: peripheral blood. The source of these receptors is a man between 50 and 59 years old with active COVID-19.

The chain links TRBV5-4 to TRBJ2-5; 7 bases agree with TRBD2. V was pared by 3 bases and J by 2 bases, with 1 base of the junction left unmatched. CDR3 size: 13 residues. Germline CDR1 SGHNT, CDR2 YYREEE (reference sequence). The CDR3 region is CASSSLAQETQYF. CDR3 nucleotide sequence: TGTGCCAGCAGCTCACTAGCGCAAGAGACCCAGTACTTC.

The V gene is TRBV14, the J gene TRBJ2-3, with a weak D call TRBD1 (6 bases). CDR1 SGHDN and CDR2 FVKESK come from the germline V gene. V dropped 1 base and J dropped 0 bases, with 14 bases sitting between them. The CDR3 runs 17 residues. CDR3 sequence reads: CASSQGRGTFSTDTQYF. The CDR3 region has the DNA TGTGCCAGCAGCCAAGGACGAGGGACATTTAGCACAGATACGCAGTATTTT.

The chain uses TRBV28 and TRBJ1-1; D not certain. V lost 8 bases and J lost 0, with 13 bases in between. CDR1 is MDHEN and CDR2 is SYDVKM in the germline V gene. The CDR3 contains 14 residues. The DNA for the CDR3 is TGTGCCAGCCACTTTGACAACCTGAACACTGAAGCTTTCTTT. Translated: CASHFDNLNTEAFF.

The CDR3 reads CASSSGRDRGVKTNEKLFF. The CDR3, as DNA: TGCGCCAGCAGCTCGGGAAGGGACAGGGGAGTCAAGACTAATGAAAAACTGTTTTTT. V usage is TRBV5-1 and J usage is TRBJ1-4, with 10 bases identical to TRBD1. Germline V gene lookup returns CDR1 SGHRS and CDR2 YFSETQ. The CDR3 sequence is 19 residues long. V was pared by 3 bases and J by 2 bases, with 13 bases of the junction left unmatched. The full variable domain, with the rest looked up from reference TRBV5-1 and TRBJ1-4, is KAGVTQTPRYLIKTRGQQVTLSCSPISGHRSVSWYQQTPGQGLQFLFEYFSETQRNKGNFPGRFSGRQFSNSRSEMNVSTLELGDSALYLCASSSGRDRGVKTNEKLFFGSGTQLSVL.

The gene calls are TRBV7-9 and TRBJ2-1; a possible D gene is TRBD2 (5 bases). Trimming cost V 1 base and J 6 bases, with 7 bases left between them. This CDR3 contains 13 residues. CDR1 and CDR2 from the germline V gene are SEHNR and FQNEAQ (reference sequence). The CDR3 sequence: CASSLGLFNEQFF. In nucleotides, the CDR3 is TGTGCCAGCAGCTTAGGACTATTCAATGAGCAGTTCTTC.

V is TRBV12-3 or TRBV12-4 and J is TRBJ1-1, with D unresolved. The CDR3 extends over 13 amino acids. Deletions cut 3 bases from V and 2 bases from J, with 7 bases between. The CDR3 protein is CASSFTANTEAFF. The CDR3 nucleotides are TGTGCCAGCAGTTTTACAGCTAACACTGAAGCTTTCTTT.

The chain links TRBV11-3 to TRBJ2-7, with D perhaps TRBD1 (5 bases). CDR1 and CDR2 (germline): SGHNT, YENEEA. The V end lost 2 bases, the J end lost 5 bases, and 16 bases lay between the germline ends. The CDR3 has 15 residues. CDR3 sequence reads: CASSLRQGEYNEQYV. For the CDR3, the DNA is TGTGCCAGCAGCTTACGGCAGGGCGAGTATAACGAGCAGTACGTC.

The V and J genes are TRBV6-5 and TRBJ1-4; D perhaps matches TRBD1 (6 bases). Deletions cut 4 bases from V and 8 bases from J, with 17 bases between. The CDR3 runs 15 residues. CDR1 and CDR2 (germline): MNHEY, SVGAGI. DNA of the CDR3: TGTGCCAGCAGTTTCCCCGGGACATTAGGAGAAAAACTGTTTTTT. This gives the protein CASSFPGTLGEKLFF.

J is TRBJ1-1 and V is TRBV3-1 (or the pseudogene TRBV3-2), with D perhaps matching TRBD1 (6 bases). Trimming took 2 bases from V and 6 from J, leaving 10 bases between them. Germline V gene sequence: CDR1 LGHDT, CDR2 YNNKEL (reference sequence). This CDR3 contains 13 residues. In nucleotides, the CDR3 is TGTGCCAGCAGCCAACACAGGACAGCTGAAGCTTTCTTT. Protein: CASSQHRTAEAFF.

The J gene is TRBJ2-5, the V gene TRBV25-1; the D gene is possibly TRBD2 (7 bases). Between the trimmed V and J ends, which lost 5 bases and 5 bases, there was a span of 9 bases. The germline gives CDR1 MGHDK, CDR2 SYGVNS. This CDR3 is 12 amino acids long. The CDR3 sequence is CASSPGGETQYF. The DNA of the CDR3 is TGTGCCAGCAGTCCGGGGGGCGAGACCCAGTACTTC.

This sequence joins TRBV9 and TRBJ2-7; perhaps TRBD2 as D (5 bases). CDR1 and CDR2 (germline): SGDLS, YYNGEE. Trimming left V 3 bases short and J 0 bases short, with 10 bases between. The CDR3 consists of 14 residues. CDR3 coding DNA: TGTGCCAGCAGCGGTACTGGGAGCTCCTACGAGCAGTACTTC. It translates to CASSGTGSSYEQYF.

The genes are TRBV20-1 and TRBJ1-5; D gene uncertain. This CDR3 is built from 14 residues. The V end was cut by 3 bases, the J end by 7 bases, with 16 bases between. CDR1 is DFQATT and CDR2 is SNEGSKA in the germline V gene (reference sequence). CDR3 residues: CSASAAGSKQPQHF. The DNA for the CDR3 is TGCAGTGCTAGTGCCGCCGGGTCGAAGCAGCCCCAGCATTTT.

The J gene is TRBJ1-3, the V gene TRBV5-1, with D possibly TRBD1 on 6 matching bases. Germline CDR1 SGHRS, CDR2 YFSETQ. V lost 4 bases to trimming and J lost 4 bases, with 18 bases between them. The CDR3 is made up of 16 amino acids. CDR3 DNA sequence: TGCGCCAGCAGCCCGAGAGGGGGTTCGTCCGGAAACACCATATATTTT. Amino acid sequence: CASSPRGGSSGNTIYF.

J is TRBJ2-1 and V is TRBV7-8; 7 bases are shared with TRBD2. V lost 6 bases to trimming and J lost 4 bases; unmatched junction nucleotides: 6. Germline V gene lookup returns CDR1 SGHVS and CDR2 FQNEAQ. This CDR3 is 14 amino acids long. The CDR3 reads CASRERGRYNEQFF. CDR3 nucleotides: TGTGCCAGCAGGGAGCGGGGTAGGTACAATGAGCAGTTCTTC.

J is TRBJ1-1 and V is TRBV5-1, with D possibly TRBD1 on 5 matching bases. The germline CDR1 and CDR2 sequences are SGHRS and YFSETQ. CDR3 length: 15 residues. V was trimmed by 5 bases and J by 8 bases, leaving 22 bases between them. In DNA form, the CDR3 reads TGCGCCAGCAGTAAACGGACCTCAGGGTACGCAGAAGCTTTCTTT. This codes for CASSKRTSGYAEAFF.

This clone was seen only once. This chain joins TRBV24-1 and TRBJ2-1; perhaps TRBD2 as D (5 bases). In germline, CDR1 is KGHDR, CDR2 SFDVKD. The CDR3 sequence is 14 residues long. Trimming removed 5 bases at V and 7 bases at J, with 14 bases between. The CDR3 DNA follows: TGTGCCACCAGTGTAAGCGCGACGGGGAATGAGCAGTTCTTC. It translates to CATSVSATGNEQFF.

The chain employs TRBV28 and TRBJ2-4; D is possibly TRBD1 (6 bases). This CDR3 region has 19 residues. Germline-derived CDR1 and CDR2 are MDHEN and SYDVKM. V was trimmed by 2 bases and J by 0 bases, leaving 20 bases between them. The CDR3 spells CASSLNRFRGLIAKNIQYF. The DNA of the CDR3 is TGTGCCAGCAGTTTAAATCGGTTTAGGGGGTTGATAGCCAAAAACATTCAGTACTTC.

The J gene is TRBJ1-1, the V gene TRBV6-5; 10 bases are shared with TRBD1. The ends lost 10 bases at V and 2 bases at J; junction bases unmatched: 10. Looked up from germline, CDR1 is MNHEY and CDR2 is SVGAGI. The CDR3 extends over 15 amino acids. CDR3 in DNA: TGTGCCACCGACTATGGGACAGGGGCCAACACTGAAGCTTTCTTT. Translating gives CATDYGTGANTEAFF.